The sequence of this TCR beta chain was determined in a study of monozygotic twins with inflammatory bowel disease. Overall study findings and caveats: For IBD patients, clonotypes shared with others were fewer than for healthy twins, especially with disease activity. For IBD, no single strong associated signal or clonotype was supported.

For this clonotype: Antigen specificity is unknown.

From 3,500 to 4,500 ng of total RNA, each TCR library was prepared. With eight separate reactions per sample, the authors made cDNA. Using the 5' RACE reads, TCRdb records one entry per CDR3 protein without DNA. In all, the sample yields some 170,000 distinct CDR3 sequences. CDR1 is LNHDA, CDR2 SQIVND, per germline (reference sequence). The CDR3 covers 14 residues. The chain couples TRBV19 to TRBJ1-1. This sequence originates from a human donor with ulcerative colitis or Crohn's disease, or a healthy co-twin of an affected twin (not recorded which). Sample: blood. The CDR3 region is CASTNGRSNTEAFF.